The clone carrying this T cell receptor beta chain showed up many times. Patients counted as stable if ophthalmopathy did not develop within 18 months. Uncontrolled infection, other autoimmune disease, pregnancy or lactation led to exclusion. Clinicians diagnosed patients from clinical symptoms, serum thyroxine and TRAb, thyroid ultrasound and orbital computed tomography. This entry belongs to a study of T cells in Graves' hyperthyroidism and ophthalmopathy. The germline V gene encodes CDR1 SGHTA and CDR2 FQGNSA. The germline V and J ends were trimmed by 4 bases and 0 bases, with 13 bases remaining between them. This CDR3 comprises 16 residues. TCR beta CDR3 region amplification was performed from RNA transcripts. The TCR CDR3 was amplified in a first-round RT-PCR using the HTBI primer set. In TCRdb, the multiplex PCR reads were re-called with MiXCR into one record per CDR3 protein. The sample contains about 620,000 distinct CDR3 sequences, around 15% of which appear only once.

The chain links TRBV7-2 to TRBJ2-1; D is possibly TRBD1 (6 bases). What was sequenced was blood. This receptor was identified in a woman aged 30 to 39 with Graves' hyperthyroidism. The CDR3 here is CASSSRDTSSYNEQFF. The CDR3 DNA follows: TGTGCCAGCAGCTCAAGGGACACCAGCTCCTACAATGAGCAGTTCTTC.